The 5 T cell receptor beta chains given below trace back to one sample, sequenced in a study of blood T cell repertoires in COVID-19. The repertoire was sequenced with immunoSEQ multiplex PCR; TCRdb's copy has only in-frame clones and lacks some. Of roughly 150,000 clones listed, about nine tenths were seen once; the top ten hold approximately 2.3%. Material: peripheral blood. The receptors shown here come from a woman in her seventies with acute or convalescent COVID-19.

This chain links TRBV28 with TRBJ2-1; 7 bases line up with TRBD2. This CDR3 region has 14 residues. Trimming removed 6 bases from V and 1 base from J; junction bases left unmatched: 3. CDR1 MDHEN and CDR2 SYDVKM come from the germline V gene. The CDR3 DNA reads TGTGCCAGCAGCGGGGGGATGTCCTACAATGAGCAGTTCTTC. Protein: CASSGGMSYNEQFF.

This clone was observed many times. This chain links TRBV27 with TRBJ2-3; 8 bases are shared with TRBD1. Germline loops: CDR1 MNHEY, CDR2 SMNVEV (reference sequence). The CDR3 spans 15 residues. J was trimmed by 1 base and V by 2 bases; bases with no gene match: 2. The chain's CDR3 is CASSLPGGGTDTQYF. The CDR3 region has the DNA TGTGCCAGCAGTTTACCAGGGGGCGGCACAGATACGCAGTATTTT.

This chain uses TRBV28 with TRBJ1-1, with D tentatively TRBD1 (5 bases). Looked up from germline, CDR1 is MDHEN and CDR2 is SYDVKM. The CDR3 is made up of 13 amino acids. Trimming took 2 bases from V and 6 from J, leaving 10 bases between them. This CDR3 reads CASSLRWGPEAFF. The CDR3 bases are TGTGCCAGCAGTTTAAGATGGGGCCCTGAAGCTTTCTTT.

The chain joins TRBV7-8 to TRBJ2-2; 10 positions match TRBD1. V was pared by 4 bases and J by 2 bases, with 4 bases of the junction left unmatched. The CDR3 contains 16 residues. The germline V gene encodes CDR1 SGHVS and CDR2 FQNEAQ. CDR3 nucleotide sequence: TGTGCCAGCAGCTCCCGGGACAGGGGCAACACCGGGGAGCTGTTTTTT. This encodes CASSSRDRGNTGELFF.

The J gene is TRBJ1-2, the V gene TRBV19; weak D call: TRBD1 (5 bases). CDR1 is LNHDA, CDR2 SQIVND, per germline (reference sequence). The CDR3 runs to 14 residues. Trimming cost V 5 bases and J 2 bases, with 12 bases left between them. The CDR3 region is CASSAGHQNYGYTF. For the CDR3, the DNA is TGTGCCAGTAGTGCGGGGCATCAGAACTATGGCTACACCTTC.